This section outlines one T cell receptor beta chain sequence together with its context. These data come from a study of T-cell memory formation after mild COVID-19. TCRdb analysed the 5' RACE reads with MiXCR anew, one entry per CDR3 protein. The data hold just over 400,000 distinct CDR3 sequences, with 20% to 25% observed a single time. The ends lost 7 bases at V and 3 bases at J; junction bases unmatched: 8. Germline-derived CDR1 and CDR2 are SQVTM and ANQGSEA. This CDR3 is 14 amino acids long. What was sequenced was PBMCs or a T cell subset sorted from them (not recorded which). The V gene is TRBV29-1, the J gene TRBJ2-7, with TRBD1 identical over 11 bases. The source is an adult woman who had mild COVID-19 (a few samples of this study predate the infection). Cell type and time point are not known. The CDR3 region has the DNA TGCAGCGGACAGGGACAGGGGGGAATCTACGAGCAGTACTTC. It yields the protein CSGQGQGGIYEQYF.